This is a list of T cell receptor beta chains from one sample in a study of T cell responses to AZD1222 COVID-19 vaccine. Using immunoSEQ multiplex PCR, the repertoire was profiled, and TCRdb retains in-frame clones only, with some absent. This table has around 100,000 clones, around 87% appearing once. Sequences were derived from peripheral blood, sampled 28 days after the second AZD1222 dose. Receptor source: an adult who received the AZD1222 COVID-19 vaccine. CDR3s leave out the opening cysteine and the closing phenylalanine or tryptophan. The order of the fields is J gene, V gene, CDR3 protein.

J gene: TRBJ2-3; V gene: TRBV27; CDR3 protein: ASMSAGGLTDTQY
J gene: TRBJ2-1; V gene: TRBV11-2; CDR3 protein: ASSLDRRDRGNNEQF
J gene: TRBJ2-7; V gene: TRBV10-3; CDR3 protein: AIGDTSDRSGEQY
J gene: TRBJ1-4; V gene: TRBV7-9; CDR3 protein: ASSSDRGQSNEKLF
J gene: TRBJ1-5; V gene: TRBV2; CDR3 protein: ASRAPGQGLWPQH
J gene: TRBJ2-7; V gene: TRBV9; CDR3 protein: ASSVATGHYEQY
J gene: TRBJ1-2; V gene: TRBV19; CDR3 protein: ASSRVDYGYT
J gene: TRBJ1-6; V gene: TRBV7-2; CDR3 protein: ASSIISGNSPLH
J gene: TRBJ2-7; V gene: TRBV7-2; CDR3 protein: ASSLADGWDRDYEQY
J gene: TRBJ2-3; V gene: TRBV7-9; CDR3 protein: ASSSGTETSDTQY
J gene: TRBJ1-1; V gene: TRBV7-6; CDR3 protein: ASSSGPTGSGTEAF
J gene: TRBJ1-1; V gene: TRBV5-1; CDR3 protein: ASSLAQRGGMNTEAF
J gene: TRBJ1-2; V gene: TRBV28; CDR3 protein: ASSRPGTGDGYT
J gene: TRBJ2-5; V gene: TRBV6-5; CDR3 protein: ASSYSTTAQETQY
J gene: TRBJ1-5; V gene: TRBV29-1; CDR3 protein: SVGQSLNQPQH
J gene: TRBJ1-2; V gene: TRBV19; CDR3 protein: ASRSGTGGVGNYGYT
J gene: TRBJ1-2; V gene: TRBV4-1; CDR3 protein: ASRGSNSDNYGYT
J gene: TRBJ1-1; V gene: TRBV28; CDR3 protein: ASALGGAGVNTEAF
J gene: TRBJ1-6; V gene: TRBV4-3; CDR3 protein: ASSPRPSTNSPLH
J gene: TRBJ2-5; V gene: TRBV4-1; CDR3 protein: ASSRTSGGAGETQY
J gene: TRBJ1-1; V gene: TRBV5-5; CDR3 protein: ASSFGMNTEAF
J gene: TRBJ1-2; V gene: TRBV28; CDR3 protein: ASSFPIGTRYGYT
J gene: TRBJ1-5; V gene: TRBV7-8; CDR3 protein: ASSLGSTGGGQPQH
J gene: TRBJ1-1; V gene: TRBV18; CDR3 protein: ASSPRDREAF
J gene: TRBJ1-2; V gene: TRBV20-1; CDR3 protein: SGVSNYGYT
J gene: TRBJ1-6; V gene: TRBV11-2; CDR3 protein: ASSLGWAERSSYNSPLH
J gene: TRBJ1-2; V gene: TRBV5-1; CDR3 protein: ASSLGVGYGYT
J gene: TRBJ1-5; V gene: TRBV2; CDR3 protein: ASSEALAGHSNQPQH
J gene: TRBJ1-2; V gene: TRBV2; CDR3 protein: ASSGTGARYGYT
J gene: TRBJ1-5; V gene: TRBV19; CDR3 protein: ASSIPGNQPQH
J gene: TRBJ1-6; V gene: TRBV14; CDR3 protein: ASSQDLGAYSPLH
J gene: TRBJ2-1; V gene: TRBV7-2; CDR3 protein: ASSRPGQGSEQF
J gene: TRBJ2-7; V gene: TRBV4-3; CDR3 protein: ASSQSGGANEQY
J gene: TRBJ2-7; V gene: TRBV28; CDR3 protein: ASSLTRASLEQY
J gene: TRBJ1-2; V gene: TRBV29-1; CDR3 protein: SVDGNSNYGYT
J gene: TRBJ1-5; V gene: TRBV28; CDR3 protein: ASRSRRVNQPQH
J gene: TRBJ2-1; V gene: TRBV28; CDR3 protein: ASSFSPRDSSSYNEQF
J gene: TRBJ1-5; V gene: TRBV18; CDR3 protein: ASSPRQGRINQPQH
J gene: TRBJ2-7; V gene: TRBV5-1; CDR3 protein: ASLESIGMGEQY
J gene: TRBJ2-3; V gene: TRBV7-9; CDR3 protein: ASSAGTDTQY